The present T cell receptor (beta chain) was sequenced within a study of graft-versus-host responses after intestinal transplantation. A single count supports this clone. Its specificity is not known. Per germline, CDR1 SGHKS and CDR2 YYEKEE (reference sequence). Trimming stripped 0 bases from V and 0 bases from J, with 6 bases between. CDR3 length: 14 amino acids. Using immunoSEQ multiplex PCR, the repertoire was profiled, and TCRdb retains in-frame clones only, with some absent. The repertoire holds about 39,000 clones, with 93% as singletons. This specimen consisted of unstimulated CD8+ T cells sorted from spleen or lymph node cells, obtained before transplant. This TCR came from a human donor who was the organ donor for an intestinal transplant. This chain connects TRBV5-5 to TRBJ1-1; perhaps TRBD1 as D (5 bases). The CDR3 is CASSLAGMNTEAFF. The CDR3 DNA is TGTGCCAGCAGCTTGGCAGGGATGAACACTGAAGCTTTCTTT.